This T cell receptor beta chain originates from a study of blood T cell repertoires in COVID-19. Germline CDR1 and CDR2: MNHNS and SASEGT. The junction had 8 bases not matched to a gene; V was cut back by 1 base and J by 6 bases. The CDR3 is made up of 16 amino acids. The table lists this clone with a count of one. The method was immunoSEQ multiplex PCR; TCRdb's version includes in-frame clones alone and lacks a portion of them. The repertoire holds over 150,000 clones, about 88% seen once, with roughly 8% in the top ten. Sequenced sample: peripheral blood. The sequence derives from a woman in her sixties with COVID-19, enrolled during active disease. The rearrangement uses TRBV6-1 and TRBJ1-2; 10 nucleotides align to TRBD1. The CDR3 coding sequence is TGTGCCAGCAGTGAAGATACGTTCGGACAGGGGGATGGCTACACCTTC. Translating it yields CASSEDTFGQGDGYTF.